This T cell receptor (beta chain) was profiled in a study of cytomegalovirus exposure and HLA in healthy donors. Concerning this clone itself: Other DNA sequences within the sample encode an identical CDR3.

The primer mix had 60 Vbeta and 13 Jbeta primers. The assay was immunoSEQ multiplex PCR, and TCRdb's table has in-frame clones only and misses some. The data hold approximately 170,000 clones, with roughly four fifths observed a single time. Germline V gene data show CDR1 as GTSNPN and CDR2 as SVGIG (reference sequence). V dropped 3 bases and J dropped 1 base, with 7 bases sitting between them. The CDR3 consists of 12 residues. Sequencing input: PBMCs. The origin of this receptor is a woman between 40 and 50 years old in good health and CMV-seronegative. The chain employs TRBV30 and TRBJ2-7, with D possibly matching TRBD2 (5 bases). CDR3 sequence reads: CAWSRGSYEQYF. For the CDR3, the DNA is TGTGCCTGGAGCCGGGGATCCTACGAGCAGTACTTC.